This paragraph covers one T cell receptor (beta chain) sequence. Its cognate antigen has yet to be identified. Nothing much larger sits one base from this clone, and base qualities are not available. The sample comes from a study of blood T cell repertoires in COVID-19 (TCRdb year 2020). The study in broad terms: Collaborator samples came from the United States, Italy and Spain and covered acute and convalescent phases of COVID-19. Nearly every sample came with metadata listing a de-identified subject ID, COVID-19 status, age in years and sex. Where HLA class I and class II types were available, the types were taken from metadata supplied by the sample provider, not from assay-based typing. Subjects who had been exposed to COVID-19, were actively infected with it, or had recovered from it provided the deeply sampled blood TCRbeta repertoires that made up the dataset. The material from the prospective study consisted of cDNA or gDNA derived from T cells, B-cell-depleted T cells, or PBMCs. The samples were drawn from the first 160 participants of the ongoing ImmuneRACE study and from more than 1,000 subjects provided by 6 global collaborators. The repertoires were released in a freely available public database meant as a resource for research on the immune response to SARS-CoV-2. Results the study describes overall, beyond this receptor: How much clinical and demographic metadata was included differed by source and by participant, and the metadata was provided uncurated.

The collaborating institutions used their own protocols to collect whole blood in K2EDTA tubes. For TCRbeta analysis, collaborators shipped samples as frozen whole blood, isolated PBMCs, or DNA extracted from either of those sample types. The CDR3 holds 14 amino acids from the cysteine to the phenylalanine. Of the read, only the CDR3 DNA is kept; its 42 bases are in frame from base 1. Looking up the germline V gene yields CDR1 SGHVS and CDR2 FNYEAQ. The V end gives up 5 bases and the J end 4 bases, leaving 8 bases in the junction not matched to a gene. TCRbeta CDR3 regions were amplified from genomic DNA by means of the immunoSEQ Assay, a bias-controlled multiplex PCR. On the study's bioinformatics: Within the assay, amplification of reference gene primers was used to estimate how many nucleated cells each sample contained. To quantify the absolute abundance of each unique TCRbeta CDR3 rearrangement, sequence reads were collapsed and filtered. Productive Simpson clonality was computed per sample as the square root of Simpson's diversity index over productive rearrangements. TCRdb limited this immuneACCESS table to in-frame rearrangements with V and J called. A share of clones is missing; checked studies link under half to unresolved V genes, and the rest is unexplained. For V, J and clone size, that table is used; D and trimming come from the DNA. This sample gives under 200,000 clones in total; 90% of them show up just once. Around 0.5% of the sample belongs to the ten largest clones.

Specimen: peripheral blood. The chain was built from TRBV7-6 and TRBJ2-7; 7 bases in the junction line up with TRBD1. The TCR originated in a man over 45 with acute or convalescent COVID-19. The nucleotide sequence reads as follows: TGTGCCAGCAGCAAAACAGGGGTCCCGTACGAGCAGTACTTC. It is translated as CASSKTGVPYEQYF.